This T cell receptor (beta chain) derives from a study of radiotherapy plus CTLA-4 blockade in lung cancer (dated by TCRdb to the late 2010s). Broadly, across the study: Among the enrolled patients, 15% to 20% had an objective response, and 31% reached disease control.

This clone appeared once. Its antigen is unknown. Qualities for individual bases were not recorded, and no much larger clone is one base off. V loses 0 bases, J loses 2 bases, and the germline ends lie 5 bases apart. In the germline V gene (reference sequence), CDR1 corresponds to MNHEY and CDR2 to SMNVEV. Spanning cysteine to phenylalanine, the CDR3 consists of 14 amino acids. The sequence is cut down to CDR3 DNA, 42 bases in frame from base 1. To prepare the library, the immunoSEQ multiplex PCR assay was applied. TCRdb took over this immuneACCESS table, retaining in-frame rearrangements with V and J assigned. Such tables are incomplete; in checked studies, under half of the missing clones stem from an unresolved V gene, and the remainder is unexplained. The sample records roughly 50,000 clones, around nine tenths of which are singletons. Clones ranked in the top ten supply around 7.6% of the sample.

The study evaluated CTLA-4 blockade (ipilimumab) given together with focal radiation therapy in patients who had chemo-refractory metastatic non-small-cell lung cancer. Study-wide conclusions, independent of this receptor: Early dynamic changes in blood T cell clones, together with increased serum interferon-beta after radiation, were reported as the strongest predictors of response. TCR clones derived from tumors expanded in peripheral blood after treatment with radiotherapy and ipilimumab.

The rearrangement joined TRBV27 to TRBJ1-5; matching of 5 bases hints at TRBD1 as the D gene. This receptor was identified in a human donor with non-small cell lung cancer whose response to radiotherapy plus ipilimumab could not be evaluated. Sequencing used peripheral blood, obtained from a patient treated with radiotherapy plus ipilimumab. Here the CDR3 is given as CASSLSGGNQPQHF. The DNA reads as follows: TGTGCCAGCAGTTTATCAGGGGGCAATCAGCCCCAGCATTTT.